The 7 T cell receptor beta chains presented below share a single source sample, sequenced in a study of long-term antiretroviral therapy in people with HIV. Run at survey level, the immunoSEQ assay was version v3.0. Libraries were prepared by immunoSEQ multiplex PCR; TCRdb keeps only in-frame clonotypes and omits some of them. The sample has over 25,000 clones, 95% to 98% seen once. The source was unsorted PBMCs, collected 7.6 years after starting antiretroviral therapy. These receptor sequences come from a man aged 25 to 40 with HIV.

This clone was seen just once. CDR3 amino acids: CASSLGPRGEKLFF. The CDR3 coding sequence is TGTGCCAGCAGCCTGGGCCCTCGGGGTGAAAAACTGTTTTTT. The chain combines TRBV7-2 with TRBJ1-4, with D unclear. Trimming stripped 5 bases from V and 7 bases from J, with 14 bases between. Germline CDR1 and CDR2: SGHTA and FQGNSA. The length of the CDR3 is 14 residues.

The chain carries TRBV7-3 and TRBJ2-1; the D gene is possibly TRBD1 (6 bases). Trimming shortened V by 4 bases and J by 0 bases, and 13 bases separated the two germline ends. This CDR3 has 16 residues. Germline-derived CDR1 and CDR2 are SGHTA and FQGTGA. The CDR3, as DNA: TGTGCCAGCAGCTCACAGGGCAGCCACTCCTACAATGAGCAGTTCTTC. This gives the protein CASSSQGSHSYNEQFF.

The chain couples TRBV7-2 to TRBJ1-5, with D unresolved. V was shortened by 3 bases and J by 5 bases, with 8 bases between the two germline ends. Germline values: CDR1 SGHTA, CDR2 FQGNSA. The CDR3 is 13 amino acids. The CDR3 nucleotides are TGTGCCAGCAGCTTCGAAATGGATCAGCCCCAGCATTTT. Translating gives CASSFEMDQPQHF. Full variable domain (missing parts from reference TRBV7-2 and TRBJ1-5): GAGVSQSPSNKVTEKGKDVELRCDPISGHTALYWYRQSLGQGLEFLIYFQGNSAPDKSGLPSDRFSAERTGGSVSTLTIQRTQQEDSAVYLCASSFEMDQPQHFGDGTRLSIL.

The V and J genes are TRBV6-1 and TRBJ1-3, with TRBD1 as a possible D gene (5 bases). The CDR3 has 15 residues. Germline values: CDR1 MNHNS, CDR2 SASEGT. The ends were cut back, 8 bases at V and 2 bases at J, with 16 bases in the middle. The CDR3 nucleotides read TGTGCCAGCGTCTCGGGCAGGGTAACTGGAAACACCATATATTTT. Translating gives CASVSGRVTGNTIYF.

J is TRBJ2-7 and V is TRBV2; D gene ambiguous. Germline V lookup: CDR1 SNHLY, CDR2 FYNNEI. This CDR3 has 16 residues. The V end lost 5 bases, the J end lost 2 bases, and 19 bases lay between the germline ends. The CDR3 here is CASSRGFDWLTYEQYF. The CDR3 DNA is TGTGCCAGCAGTAGAGGATTCGACTGGCTGACCTACGAGCAGTACTTC.

The chain recombines TRBV25-1 with TRBJ2-7; TRBD2 might be the D (5 bases). From germline, CDR1 is MGHDK and CDR2 SYGVNS. The CDR3 loop spans 15 amino acids. V lost 7 bases and J 6 bases, leaving 22 bases between the germline ends. The CDR3 DNA reads TGTGCCAGCATGTCGGAGGTCTCAGATGTCACCGAGCAGTACTTC. Translation gives CASMSEVSDVTEQYF.

This chain connects TRBV21-1 to TRBJ2-3; the table's D call, TRBD1, has no DNA check behind it. TRBV21-1 represents a pseudogene. The CDR3 contains 15 residues. This CDR3 is CASSKRGQGLNTQYF. The CDR3 nucleotides are TGTGCCAGCAGCAAAAGGGGACAGGGGTTGAATACGCAGTATTTT.